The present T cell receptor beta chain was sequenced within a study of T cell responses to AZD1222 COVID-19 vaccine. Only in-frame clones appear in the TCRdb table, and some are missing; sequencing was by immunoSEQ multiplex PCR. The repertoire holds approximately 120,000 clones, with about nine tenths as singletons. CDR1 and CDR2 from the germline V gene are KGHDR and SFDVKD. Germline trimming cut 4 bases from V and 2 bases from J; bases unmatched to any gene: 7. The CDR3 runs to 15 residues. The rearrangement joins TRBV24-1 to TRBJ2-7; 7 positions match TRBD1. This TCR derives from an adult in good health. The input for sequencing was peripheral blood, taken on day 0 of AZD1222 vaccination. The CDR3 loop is CATSEQGSGTYEQYF. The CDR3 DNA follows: TGTGCCACCAGTGAACAGGGGTCCGGTACCTACGAGCAGTACTTC.